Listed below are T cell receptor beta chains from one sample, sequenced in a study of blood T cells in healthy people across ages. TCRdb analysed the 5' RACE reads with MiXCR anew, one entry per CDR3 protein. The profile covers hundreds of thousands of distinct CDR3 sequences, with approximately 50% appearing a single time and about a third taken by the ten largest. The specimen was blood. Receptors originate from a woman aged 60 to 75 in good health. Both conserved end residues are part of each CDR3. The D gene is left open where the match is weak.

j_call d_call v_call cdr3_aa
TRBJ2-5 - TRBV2 CASNEPGWDGETQYF
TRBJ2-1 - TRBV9 CASSEEGNEQFF
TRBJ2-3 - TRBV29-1 CSPKVASSTDTQYF
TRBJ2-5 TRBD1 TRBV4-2 CASSQDAAGGRAQYF
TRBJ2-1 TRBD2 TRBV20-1 CSASPELREVYHEQFF
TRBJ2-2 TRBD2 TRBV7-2 CASSPLIAGGELFF
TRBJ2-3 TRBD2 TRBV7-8 CASSASSGRGIDTQYF
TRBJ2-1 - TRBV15 CATSRYRSYNEQFF
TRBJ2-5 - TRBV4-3 CASSQDSVSAQYF
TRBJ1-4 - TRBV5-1 CASSSNWGGNEKLFF
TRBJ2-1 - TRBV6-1 CASSEVGVSRDYNEQFF
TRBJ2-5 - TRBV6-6 CASSPRRGGLETQYF
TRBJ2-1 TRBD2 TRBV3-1 CASSQGGGEQFF
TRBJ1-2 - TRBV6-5 CASSVGGKDYGYTF
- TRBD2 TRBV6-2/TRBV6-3 CASTRTTSGRRETQYF
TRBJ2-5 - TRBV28 CASSSRAIQETQYF
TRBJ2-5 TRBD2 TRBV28 CASRMTSGRRPSQETQYF
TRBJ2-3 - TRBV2 CACSVRDTSTDTQYF
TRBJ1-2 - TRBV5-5 CASSLRGDGGIGYTF
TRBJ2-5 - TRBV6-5 CASSYFSQQYF
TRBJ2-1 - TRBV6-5 CASSPWGAYNEQFF
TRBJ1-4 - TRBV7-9 CASSSWRGTNEKLFF